This paragraph covers one T cell receptor (beta chain) sequence. The CDR3 covers 12 residues. The V end was cut by 7 bases, the J end by 6 bases, with 13 bases between. Germline loops: CDR1 SQVTM, CDR2 ANQGSEA. This entry is derived from a study of blood T cell repertoires in COVID-19. At the level of the study: Whether acute or convalescent, the COVID-19 samples came from the United States, Italy and Spain.

The authors' processing: Nucleated cell counts were estimated from reference gene primer amplification. Profiling relied on immunoSEQ multiplex PCR, and the TCRdb table lists in-frame clones only, not all of them. V and J calls and clone size follow that table, whereas D and trimming were derived from the DNA. This repertoire shows fewer than 300,000 clones, more than 70% found once; its top ten account for more than 0.95%. Participant ages covered 18 to 89 years across around 22 US areas. Self-reported history from a screening survey and questionnaire set each donor's cohort. Sequenced input: PBMCs or T cells enriched from blood (not recorded which). The receptor was isolated from a woman aged 40 to 50 with acute COVID-19. The gene calls are TRBV29-1 and TRBJ2-1; D is possibly TRBD2 (6 bases). The chain's CDR3 is CSAGLGGNEQFF. CDR3 nucleotide sequence: TGCAGCGCCGGCCTGGGAGGCAATGAGCAGTTCTTC.